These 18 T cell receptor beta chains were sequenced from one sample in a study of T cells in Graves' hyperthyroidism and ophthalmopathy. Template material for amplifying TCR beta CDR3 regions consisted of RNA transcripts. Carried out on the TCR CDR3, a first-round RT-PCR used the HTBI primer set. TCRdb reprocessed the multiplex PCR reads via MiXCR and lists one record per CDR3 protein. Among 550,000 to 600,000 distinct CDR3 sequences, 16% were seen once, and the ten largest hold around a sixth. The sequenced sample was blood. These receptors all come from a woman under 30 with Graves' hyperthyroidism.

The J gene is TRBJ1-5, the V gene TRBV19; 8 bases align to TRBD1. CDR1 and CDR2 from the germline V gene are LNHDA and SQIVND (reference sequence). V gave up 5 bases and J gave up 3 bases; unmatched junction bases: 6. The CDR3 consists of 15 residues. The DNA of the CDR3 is TGTGCCAGTAGTGGTGGACAGGGATACAATCAGCCCCAGCATTTT. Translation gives CASSGGQGYNQPQHF.

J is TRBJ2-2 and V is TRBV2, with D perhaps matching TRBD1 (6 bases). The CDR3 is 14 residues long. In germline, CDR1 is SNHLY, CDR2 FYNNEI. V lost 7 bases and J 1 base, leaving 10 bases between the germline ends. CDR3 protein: CASNPTGNTGELFF. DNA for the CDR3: TGTGCCAGCAACCCGACAGGGAACACCGGGGAGCTGTTTTTT.

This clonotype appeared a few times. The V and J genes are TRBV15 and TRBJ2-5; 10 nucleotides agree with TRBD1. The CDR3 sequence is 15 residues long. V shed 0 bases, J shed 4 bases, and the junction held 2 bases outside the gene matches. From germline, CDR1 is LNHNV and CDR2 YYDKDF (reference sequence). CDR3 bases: TGTGCCACCAGCAGAGACGGGGACAGGGGAGAGACCCAGTACTTC. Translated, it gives CATSRDGDRGETQYF.

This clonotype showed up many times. The CDR3 DNA reads TGTGCCAGCAGGGACAGGGGCTACGAGCAGTACTTC. It encodes CASRDRGYEQYF. The chain links TRBV6-2 or TRBV6-3 to TRBJ2-7; 9 bases match TRBD1. The trim removed 6 bases at V and 3 bases at J, leaving 0 bases unmatched. Germline V gene sequence: CDR1 MNHEY, CDR2 SVGEGT. The CDR3 length is 12 residues.

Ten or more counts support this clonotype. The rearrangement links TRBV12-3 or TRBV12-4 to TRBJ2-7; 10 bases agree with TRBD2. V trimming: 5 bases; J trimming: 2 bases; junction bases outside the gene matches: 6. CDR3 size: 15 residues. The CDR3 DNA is TGTGCCAGCAGTCAGCGTAGCGGGAGGACCTACGAGCAGTACTTC. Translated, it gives CASSQRSGRTYEQYF.

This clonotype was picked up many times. CDR3 sequence (DNA): TGTGCCAGCAGGGCCTTAGCTGGGGGGCAAGAGACCCAGTACTTC. This gives the protein CASRALAGGQETQYF. The rearrangement joins TRBV12-3 or TRBV12-4 to TRBJ2-5; maybe TRBD2 (6 bases). V was shortened by 6 bases and J by 2 bases, with 16 bases between the two germline ends. This CDR3 is 15 amino acids long.

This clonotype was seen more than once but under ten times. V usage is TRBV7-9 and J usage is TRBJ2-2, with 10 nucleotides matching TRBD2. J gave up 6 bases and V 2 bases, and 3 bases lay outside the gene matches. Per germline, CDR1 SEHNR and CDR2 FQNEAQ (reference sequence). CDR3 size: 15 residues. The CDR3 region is CASSLLAGASGELFF. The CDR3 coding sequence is TGTGCCAGCAGCTTACTAGCGGGGGCTTCCGGGGAGCTGTTTTTT.

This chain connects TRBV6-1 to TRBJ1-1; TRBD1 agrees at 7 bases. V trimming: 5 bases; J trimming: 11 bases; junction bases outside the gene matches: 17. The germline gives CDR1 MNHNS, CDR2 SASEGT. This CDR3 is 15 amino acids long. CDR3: CASSSPTQGRWGAFF. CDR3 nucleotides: TGTGCCAGCAGTTCGCCAACACAGGGGAGGTGGGGGGCTTTCTTT.

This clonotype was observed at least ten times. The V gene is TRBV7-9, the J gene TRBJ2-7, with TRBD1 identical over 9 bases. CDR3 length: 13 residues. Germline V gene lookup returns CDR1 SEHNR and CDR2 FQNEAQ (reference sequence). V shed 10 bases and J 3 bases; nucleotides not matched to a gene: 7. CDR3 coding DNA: TGTGCCACCTACGGACAGGGGAACTACGAGCAGTACTTC. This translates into CATYGQGNYEQYF.

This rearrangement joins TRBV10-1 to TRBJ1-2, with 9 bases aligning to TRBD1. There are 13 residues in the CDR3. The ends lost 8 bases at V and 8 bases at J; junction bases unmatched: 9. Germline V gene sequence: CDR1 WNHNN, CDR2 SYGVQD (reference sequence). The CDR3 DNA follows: TGCGCCAGCGGTACAGGGGGCGCCTGGGGCTACACCTTC. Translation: CASGTGGAWGYTF.

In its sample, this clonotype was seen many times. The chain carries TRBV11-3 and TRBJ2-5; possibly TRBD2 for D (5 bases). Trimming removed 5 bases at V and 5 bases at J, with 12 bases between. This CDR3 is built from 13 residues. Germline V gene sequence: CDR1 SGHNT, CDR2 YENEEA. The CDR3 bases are TGTGCCAGCAGCCAGACGCGGAGGGAGACCCAGTACTTC. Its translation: CASSQTRRETQYF.

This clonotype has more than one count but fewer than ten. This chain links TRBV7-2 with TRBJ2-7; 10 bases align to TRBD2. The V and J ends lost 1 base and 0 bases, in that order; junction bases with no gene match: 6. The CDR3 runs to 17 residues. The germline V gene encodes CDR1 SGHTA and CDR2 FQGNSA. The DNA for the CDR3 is TGTGCCAGCAGCTTAGATTTCGCTAGCGGGAGCTCCTACGAGCAGTACTTC. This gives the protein CASSLDFASGSSYEQYF. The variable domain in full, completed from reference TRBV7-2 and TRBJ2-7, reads GAGVSQSPSNKVTEKGKDVELRCDPISGHTALYWYRQSLGQGLEFLIYFQGNSAPDKSGLPSDRFSAERTGGSVSTLTIQRTQQEDSAVYLCASSLDFASGSSYEQYFGPGTRLTVT.

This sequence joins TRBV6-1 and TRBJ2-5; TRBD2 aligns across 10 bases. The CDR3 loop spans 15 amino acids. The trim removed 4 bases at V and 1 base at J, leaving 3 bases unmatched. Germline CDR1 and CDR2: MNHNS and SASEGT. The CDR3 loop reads CASSVSGGVQETQYF. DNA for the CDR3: TGTGCCAGCAGTGTCAGCGGGGGGGTCCAAGAGACCCAGTACTTC.

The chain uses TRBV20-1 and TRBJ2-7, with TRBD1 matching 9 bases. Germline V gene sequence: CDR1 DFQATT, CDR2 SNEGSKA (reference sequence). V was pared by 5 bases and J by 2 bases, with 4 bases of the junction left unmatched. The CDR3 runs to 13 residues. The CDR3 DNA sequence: TGCAGTGCTTGGGACAGGGTCGCCTACGAGCAGTACTTC. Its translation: CSAWDRVAYEQYF.

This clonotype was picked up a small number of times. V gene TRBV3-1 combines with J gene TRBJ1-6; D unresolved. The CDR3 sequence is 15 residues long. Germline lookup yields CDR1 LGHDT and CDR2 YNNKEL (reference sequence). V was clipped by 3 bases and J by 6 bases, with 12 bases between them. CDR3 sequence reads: CASSHAAGGNSPLHF. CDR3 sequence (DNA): TGTGCCAGCAGCCATGCGGCAGGAGGTAATTCACCCCTCCACTTT.

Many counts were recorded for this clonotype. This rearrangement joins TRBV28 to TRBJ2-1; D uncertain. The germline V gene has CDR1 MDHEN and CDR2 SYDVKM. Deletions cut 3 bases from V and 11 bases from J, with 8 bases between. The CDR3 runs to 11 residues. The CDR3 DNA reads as TGTGCCAGCAGTTTGTCAATCAAGCAGTTCTTC. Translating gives CASSLSIKQFF. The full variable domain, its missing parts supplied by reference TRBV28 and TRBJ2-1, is DVKVTQSSRYLVKRTGEKVFLECVQDMDHENMFWYRQDPGLGLRLIYFSYDVKMKEKGDIPEGYSVSREKKERFSLILESASTNQTSMYLCASSLSIKQFFGPGTRLTVL.

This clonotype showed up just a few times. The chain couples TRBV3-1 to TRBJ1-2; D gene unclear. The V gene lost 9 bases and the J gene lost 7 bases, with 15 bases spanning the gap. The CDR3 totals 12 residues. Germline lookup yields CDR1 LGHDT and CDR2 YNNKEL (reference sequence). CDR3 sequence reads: CASSDGWGGYTF. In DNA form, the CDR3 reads TGTGCCAGTTCGGACGGGTGGGGTGGCTACACCTTC.

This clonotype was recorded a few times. The CDR3 DNA is TGTGCCAGCAACGCCGGGGACAGGGGAGGCCCCGGGGAGCTGTTTTTT. It encodes CASNAGDRGGPGELFF. The J gene is TRBJ2-2, the V gene TRBV28; 10 bases are a match to TRBD1. Germline CDR1 MDHEN, CDR2 SYDVKM. J gave up 6 bases and V 7 bases, and 11 bases lay outside the gene matches. This CDR3 has 16 amino acids.